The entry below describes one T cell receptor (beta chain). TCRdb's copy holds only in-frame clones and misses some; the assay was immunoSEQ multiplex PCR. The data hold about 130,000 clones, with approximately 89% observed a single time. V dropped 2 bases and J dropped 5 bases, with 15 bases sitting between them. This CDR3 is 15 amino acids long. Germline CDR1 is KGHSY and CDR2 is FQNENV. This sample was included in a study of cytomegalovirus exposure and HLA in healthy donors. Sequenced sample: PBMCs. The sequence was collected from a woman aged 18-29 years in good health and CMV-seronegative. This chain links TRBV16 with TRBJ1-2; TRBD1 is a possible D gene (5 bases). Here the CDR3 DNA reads TGTGCCAGCAGCCAAACCTTAGGACACCCTTATGGCTACACCTTC. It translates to CASSQTLGHPYGYTF. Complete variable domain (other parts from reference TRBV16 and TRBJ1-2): GEEVAQTPKHLVRGEGQKAKLYCAPIKGHSYVFWYQQVLKNEFKFLISFQNENVFDETGMPKERFSAKCLPNSPCSLEIQATKLEDSAVYFCASSQTLGHPYGYTFGSGTRLTVV.